This T cell receptor (beta chain) came from a study of CD8 T cells in ankylosing spondylitis. About this clonotype itself: The antigen is undetermined.

Study-level results: A TCR beta motif of under ten highly homologous variants seemed to mark ankylosing spondylitis blood.

As the method for making TCR beta libraries, quantitative 5'-RACE with molecular barcodes was used. MiXCR, run by TCRdb on the 5' RACE reads, gives a single entry per CDR3 protein. The table includes 250,000 or so distinct CDR3 sequences, roughly 10% detected once. This receptor was obtained from a male donor with ankylosing spondylitis or in good health (not recorded which). Sequenced material: blood, either unsorted or a sorted T cell fraction (not recorded which).

The CDR3 region is CASSSGQGASEQYF. CDR3 DNA: TGTGCCAGCAGCTCTGGACAGGGGGCATCCGAGCAGTACTTC. The chain uses TRBV7-9 and TRBJ2-7; TRBD1 agrees at 11 bases. Germline trimming cut 4 bases from V and 6 bases from J; bases unmatched to any gene: 5. Germline lookup yields CDR1 SEHNR and CDR2 FQNEAQ (reference sequence). The CDR3 spans 14 residues. Full variable domain (remainder filled in from reference TRBV7-9 and TRBJ2-7): DTGVSQNPRHKITKRGQNVTFRCDPISEHNRLYWYRQTLGQGPEFLTYFQNEAQLEKSRLLSDRFSAERPKGSFSTLEIQRTEQGDSAMYLCASSSGQGASEQYFGPGTRLTVT.